Sequencing of this T cell receptor beta chain was carried out in a study of OX40 agonist ivuxolimab in advanced cancers. Profiled with immunoSEQ multiplex PCR; TCRdb holds only in-frame clones, not every one. The repertoire has 40,000 to 55,000 clones, about 88% of them found once; the top ten carry roughly 14%. From germline, CDR1 is SGHRS and CDR2 YFSETQ. V lost 5 bases and J lost 4; bases outside the gene matches: 8. This CDR3 comprises 16 residues. The chain links TRBV5-1 to TRBJ1-4, with TRBD1 matching 10 bases. The sequences come from CD4+ or CD8+ T cells sorted from blood, collected in a trial of the OX40 agonist ivuxolimab. This clonotype was sampled from an adult with an advanced solid tumor such as melanoma, head and neck, liver or kidney cancer. CDR3 protein: CASSSDRGLGNEKLFF. The CDR3, as DNA: TGCGCCAGCAGTTCCGACAGGGGGCTTGGTAATGAAAAACTGTTTTTT.